Below are 32 T cell receptor beta chains sequenced from a single sample in a study of blood T cell repertoires in COVID-19. Clones were sequenced by immunoSEQ multiplex PCR, and TCRdb holds only the in-frame ones, with some missing. This table holds fewer than 65,000 clones, about 77% found once. Source material: peripheral blood. These receptors were collected from a human donor in a cohort sampled during active COVID-19.

V usage is TRBV9 and J usage is TRBJ2-1, with 9 nucleotides matching TRBD2. The CDR3 totals 15 residues. Germline lookup yields CDR1 SGDLS and CDR2 YYNGEE. J lost 2 bases, V lost 6 bases, and 6 bases had no gene match. The CDR3 reads CASNAGGIAYNEQFF. CDR3 coding DNA: TGTGCCAGCAATGCGGGGGGGATCGCCTACAATGAGCAGTTCTTC.

The chain couples TRBV28 to TRBJ2-5; 7 bases are a match to TRBD1. Germline V gives CDR1 MDHEN, CDR2 SYDVKM. The CDR3 extends over 16 amino acids. J lost 4 bases, V lost 3 bases, and 11 bases had no gene match. CDR3 residues: CASSFQGLQGIETQYF. The DNA of the CDR3 is TGTGCCAGCAGTTTTCAAGGTCTACAGGGGATAGAGACCCAGTACTTC.

V gene TRBV28 combines with J gene TRBJ1-4; TRBD1 is a possible D gene (6 bases). CDR1 is MDHEN and CDR2 is SYDVKM in the germline V gene. The V gene lost 2 bases and the J gene lost 4 bases, with 11 bases spanning the gap. CDR3 size: 15 residues. The CDR3 coding sequence is TGTGCCAGCAGTTTAGGGGGCGCAGGTAATGAAAAACTGTTTTTT. Amino acid sequence: CASSLGGAGNEKLFF. The whole variable domain, filled in from reference TRBV28 and TRBJ1-4, reads DVKVTQSSRYLVKRTGEKVFLECVQDMDHENMFWYRQDPGLGLRLIYFSYDVKMKEKGDIPEGYSVSREKKERFSLILESASTNQTSMYLCASSLGGAGNEKLFFGSGTQLSVL.

V is TRBV25-1 and J is TRBJ2-7; D is undetermined. The germline V and J ends were trimmed by 8 bases and 4 bases, with 12 bases remaining between them. The germline V gene has CDR1 MGHDK and CDR2 SYGVNS. The CDR3 runs 12 residues. The CDR3 DNA is TGTGCCAGCGGTCTGAGCTTGTACGAGCAGTACTTC. Its translation is CASGLSLYEQYF.

The chain joins TRBV18 to TRBJ1-3; D remains unclear. CDR3 length: 14 amino acids. Germline CDR1 reads KGHSH; CDR2 reads LQKENI. The V end was cut by 3 bases, the J end by 3 bases, with 9 bases between. The CDR3 sequence: CASSPTEIGNTIYF. DNA for the CDR3: TGTGCCAGCTCACCTACCGAGATTGGAAACACCATATATTTT.

The chain joins TRBV30 to TRBJ1-5; D may be TRBD1 (5 bases). V was clipped by 3 bases and J by 1 base, with 13 bases between them. The germline gives CDR1 GTSNPN, CDR2 SVGIG (reference sequence). The CDR3 covers 15 residues. This chain's CDR3 is CAWSEGRGSNQPQHF. The CDR3 DNA sequence: TGTGCCTGGAGCGAGGGACGGGGGAGCAATCAGCCCCAGCATTTT.

This chain joins TRBV7-6 and TRBJ1-1, with 10 bases fitting TRBD1. Germline V lookup: CDR1 SGHVS, CDR2 FNYEAQ. The junction had 3 bases not matched to a gene; V was cut back by 1 base and J by 7 bases. This CDR3 is 14 amino acids long. CDR3 sequence reads: CASSLGQGASEAFF. CDR3 bases: TGTGCCAGCAGCTTAGGACAGGGGGCTAGTGAAGCTTTCTTT.

The rearrangement uses TRBV5-1 and TRBJ2-3, with TRBD2 identical over 8 bases. Unmatched junction bases numbered 5, after V lost 4 bases and J lost 4 bases. From germline, CDR1 is SGHRS and CDR2 YFSETQ. The CDR3 runs to 14 residues. The CDR3 spells CASSDGRGPDTQYF. The CDR3 coding sequence is TGCGCCAGCAGCGACGGGAGGGGACCAGATACGCAGTATTTT.

This chain joins TRBV4-2 and TRBJ2-6, with D perhaps matching TRBD2 (5 bases). Trimming cost V 3 bases and J 1 base, with 16 bases left between them. Germline CDR1 is LGHNA and CDR2 is YNFKEQ. The CDR3 has 18 amino acids. This CDR3 is CASSQEDGSGSGANVLTF. The CDR3 nucleotides are TGTGCCAGCAGCCAGGAGGACGGATCTGGATCTGGGGCCAACGTCCTGACTTTC.

This chain links TRBV5-1 with TRBJ2-7; TRBD2 aligns across 11 bases. V shed 1 base, J shed 4 bases, and the junction held 7 bases outside the gene matches. The CDR3 contains 16 residues. Germline V gene lookup returns CDR1 SGHRS and CDR2 YFSETQ. The CDR3 DNA is TGCGCCAGCAGCTTGAGTAGCGGGAGGGCCGGTTACGAGCAGTACTTC. Translating it yields CASSLSSGRAGYEQYF.

This clone was picked up a small number of times. V gene TRBV4-3 combines with J gene TRBJ1-2; D gene unclear. V lost 0 bases and J 4 bases, leaving 15 bases between the germline ends. From germline, CDR1 is LGHNA and CDR2 YSLEER. The CDR3 has 16 residues. The CDR3 loop reads CASSQDAGARTYGYTF. DNA of the CDR3: TGCGCCAGCAGCCAAGATGCAGGCGCACGAACCTATGGCTACACCTTC.

The V and J genes are TRBV11-2 and TRBJ2-7; 9 bases fit TRBD1. The ends lost 4 bases at V and 1 base at J; junction bases unmatched: 5. The CDR3 is made up of 15 amino acids. Germline V lookup: CDR1 SGHAT, CDR2 FQNNGV. The CDR3 is CASSSRTGASYEQYF. The CDR3 DNA reads TGTGCCAGCAGCTCCCGGACAGGGGCGTCCTACGAGCAGTACTTC.

V gene TRBV28 combines with J gene TRBJ2-2, with 7 positions matching TRBD1. Germline CDR1 is MDHEN and CDR2 is SYDVKM. V lost 2 bases to trimming and J lost 2 bases; unmatched junction nucleotides: 5. This CDR3 comprises 16 residues. For the CDR3, the DNA is TGTGCCAGCAGTTTAAGCACAGGGGATAACACCGGGGAGCTGTTTTTT. Translating gives CASSLSTGDNTGELFF.

This rearrangement joins TRBV5-1 to TRBJ2-1; possible D gene TRBD1, 5 bases. CDR1 is SGHRS, CDR2 YFSETQ, per germline. Trimming removed 0 bases at V and 7 bases at J, with 5 bases between. The CDR3 loop spans 12 amino acids. CDR3 region: CASSLEGNEQFF. Here the CDR3 DNA reads TGCGCCAGCAGCTTGGAGGGGAATGAGCAGTTCTTC.

This rearrangement joins TRBV11-2 to TRBJ2-1; tentatively, D is TRBD1 (5 bases). The germline V gene encodes CDR1 SGHAT and CDR2 FQNNGV. CDR3 length equals 15 residues. Trimming removed 3 bases at V and 0 bases at J, with 9 bases between. The DNA for the CDR3 is TGTGCCAGCAGCTTCCGGCAGGGCTCCTACAATGAGCAGTTCTTC. It translates to CASSFRQGSYNEQFF.

This sequence joins TRBV5-1 and TRBJ1-3; D gene uncertain. CDR1 and CDR2 from the germline V gene are SGHRS and YFSETQ. Between the trimmed V and J ends, which lost 2 bases and 0 bases, there was a span of 6 bases. The CDR3 extends over 14 amino acids. CDR3 sequence reads: CASSFSSSGNTIYF. CDR3 coding DNA: TGCGCCAGCAGCTTTTCGAGCTCTGGAAACACCATATATTTT.

The J gene is TRBJ2-7, the V gene TRBV5-1; maybe TRBD2 (5 bases). The CDR3 sequence is 13 residues long. V lost 3 bases and J lost 0, with 7 bases in between. CDR1 and CDR2 from the germline V gene are SGHRS and YFSETQ. The CDR3 sequence is CASSSGSSYEQYF. For the CDR3, the DNA is TGCGCCAGCAGCTCGGGAAGCTCCTACGAGCAGTACTTC.

V and J are TRBV9 and TRBJ1-3, with 7 bases identical to TRBD1. This CDR3 is 14 amino acids long. Trimming took 8 bases from V and 0 from J; bases not matched to a gene: 5. CDR1 is SGDLS and CDR2 is YYNGEE in the germline V gene. The CDR3 DNA follows: TGTGCCAGGAGGGACAGCCACTCTGGAAACACCATATATTTT. Amino acid sequence: CARRDSHSGNTIYF. The variable domain in full, with the rest retrieved from reference TRBV9 and TRBJ1-3, is DSGVTQTPKHLITATGQRVTLRCSPRSGDLSVYWYQQSLDQGLQFLIQYYNGEERAKGNILERFSAQQFPDLHSELNLSSLELGDSALYFCARRDSHSGNTIYFGEGSWLTVV.

The CDR3 bases are TGTGCCAGCAGTTCCTGCCAGGGGGCATGTGAGCAGTTCTTC. Its translation is CASSSCQGACEQFF. The chain links TRBV6-6 to TRBJ2-1; 8 bases map to TRBD1. Germline V gene sequence: CDR1 MNHNY, CDR2 SVGAGI (reference sequence). J lost 9 bases, V lost 4 bases, and 8 bases had no gene match. The CDR3 sequence is 14 residues long.

The chain recombines TRBV7-3 with TRBJ2-1; D possibly corresponds to TRBD2 (6 bases). Germline CDR1 is SGHTA and CDR2 is FQGTGA. V lost 3 bases, J lost 4 bases, and 7 bases lay in between. CDR3 length equals 13 residues. CDR3 sequence (DNA): TGTGCCAGCAGCTTCGGGACTTACAATGAGCAGTTCTTC. Amino acid sequence: CASSFGTYNEQFF.

The chain has TRBV5-1 and TRBJ2-1; D is perhaps TRBD2 (5 bases). V gave up 4 bases and J gave up 6 bases, with 17 bases separating them. CDR3 size: 15 residues. The germline V gene encodes CDR1 SGHRS and CDR2 YFSETQ. CDR3 in amino acids: CASSPTGVEGNEQFF. The CDR3 nucleotides read TGCGCCAGCAGCCCTACCGGGGTTGAAGGCAATGAGCAGTTCTTC.

V and J are TRBV5-6 and TRBJ2-3; tentatively, D is TRBD1 (5 bases). Germline V lookup: CDR1 SGHDT, CDR2 YYEEEE. The CDR3 has 16 residues. V dropped 0 bases and J dropped 6 bases, with 17 bases sitting between them. CDR3: CASSLEGAEQEDTQYF. The CDR3 DNA reads as TGTGCCAGCAGCTTGGAAGGGGCGGAGCAAGAGGATACGCAGTATTTT.

The chain uses TRBV16 and TRBJ1-6, with 10 bases identical to TRBD1. Trimming cost V 4 bases and J 7 bases; bases outside gene matches: 1. The germline CDR1 and CDR2 sequences are KGHSY and FQNENV. This CDR3 comprises 14 residues. The chain's CDR3 is CASSPGQGNSPLHF. Here the CDR3 DNA reads TGTGCCAGCAGCCCGGGACAGGGGAATTCACCCCTCCACTTT.

J is TRBJ1-1 and V is TRBV19; D unresolved. Germline assignment: CDR1 LNHDA and CDR2 SQIVND (reference sequence). The germline V and J ends were trimmed by 7 bases and 1 base, with 10 bases remaining between them. The CDR3 consists of 13 residues. For the CDR3, the DNA is TGTGCCAGTATGTGGGAGGGGAACACTGAAGCTTTCTTT. It translates to CASMWEGNTEAFF. The full variable domain, rest sourced from reference TRBV19 and TRBJ1-1, is DGGITQSPKYLFRKEGQNVTLSCEQNLNHDAMYWYRQDPGQGLRLIYYSQIVNDFQKGDIAEGYSVSREKKESFPLTVTSAQKNPTAFYLCASMWEGNTEAFFGQGTRLTVV.

The CDR3 nucleotides read TGTGCCAGCAGCTTAGTAGTTCTAGCGGGGACCGGGGAGCTGTTTTTT. Translated, it gives CASSLVVLAGTGELFF. The V and J genes are TRBV11-3 and TRBJ2-2; 9 positions agree with TRBD2. The ends lost 1 base at V and 5 bases at J; junction bases unmatched: 5. This CDR3 spans 16 amino acids. CDR1 and CDR2 (germline): SGHNT, YENEEA.

In nucleotides, the CDR3 is TGTGCCAGCAGTGAAGCTGGGGCCGCAAACACCATATATTTT. Amino acids: CASSEAGAANTIYF. The chain has TRBV6-1 and TRBJ1-3; TRBD1 might be the D (5 bases). Germline CDR1 and CDR2: MNHNS and SASEGT. The length of the CDR3 is 14 residues. V dropped 0 bases and J dropped 6 bases, with 9 bases sitting between them.

This clone was recorded only once. This CDR3 reads CASSVGPLAGTGELFF. The DNA for the CDR3 is TGTGCCAGCAGCGTAGGACCACTAGCGGGGACCGGGGAGCTGTTTTTT. This chain links TRBV9 with TRBJ2-2; TRBD2 matches at 10 bases. J gave up 5 bases and V 0 bases, and 4 bases lay outside the gene matches. The germline V gene has CDR1 SGDLS and CDR2 YYNGEE. This CDR3 is built from 16 residues.

This clone came up a few times. The chain recombines TRBV18 with TRBJ1-4; D ambiguous. Germline-derived CDR1 and CDR2 are KGHSH and LQKENI. Trimming took 1 base from V and 4 from J, leaving 7 bases between them. This CDR3 has 14 amino acids. The CDR3 DNA is TGTGCCAGCTCACCACGGACTCTTAATGAAAAACTGTTTTTT. Its translation is CASSPRTLNEKLFF.

The J gene is TRBJ2-7, the V gene TRBV28; no clear D. Germline assignment: CDR1 MDHEN and CDR2 SYDVKM. The ends were cut back, 5 bases at V and 6 bases at J, with 8 bases in the middle. The CDR3 has 11 amino acids. CDR3 amino acids: CASSISLEQYF. The CDR3 bases are TGTGCCAGCAGTATCTCCCTCGAGCAGTACTTC.

V is TRBV18 and J is TRBJ1-5; 9 bases map to TRBD1. Germline V gene sequence: CDR1 KGHSH, CDR2 LQKENI. V shed 0 bases and J 5 bases; nucleotides not matched to a gene: 5. The CDR3 consists of 16 residues. The CDR3 loop reads CASSPPAGQGYQPQHF. In DNA, the CDR3 is TGTGCCAGCTCACCACCGGCGGGACAGGGATATCAGCCCCAGCATTTT.

The J gene is TRBJ2-5, the V gene TRBV3-1 (or the pseudogene TRBV3-2), with 10 bases that match TRBD2. Germline V lookup: CDR1 LGHDT, CDR2 YNNKEL (reference sequence). This CDR3 spans 18 amino acids. The V and J ends lost 2 bases and 1 base, in that order; junction bases with no gene match: 10. The CDR3 DNA follows: TGTGCCAGCAGCCAACTCAAAAAATTAGCGGGGGGCCAAGAGACCCAGTACTTC. Residues: CASSQLKKLAGGQETQYF.

This clone occurred a few times. V is TRBV27 and J is TRBJ2-3, with 9 bases identical to TRBD2. CDR1 is MNHEY, CDR2 SMNVEV, per germline (reference sequence). The J segment lost 6 bases and the V segment lost 6 bases, leaving 13 bases of the junction unmatched. This CDR3 has 16 residues. The CDR3 region is CASRTVTSGGGDTQYF. DNA of the CDR3: TGTGCCAGCAGGACCGTGACTAGCGGAGGGGGGGATACGCAGTATTTT.